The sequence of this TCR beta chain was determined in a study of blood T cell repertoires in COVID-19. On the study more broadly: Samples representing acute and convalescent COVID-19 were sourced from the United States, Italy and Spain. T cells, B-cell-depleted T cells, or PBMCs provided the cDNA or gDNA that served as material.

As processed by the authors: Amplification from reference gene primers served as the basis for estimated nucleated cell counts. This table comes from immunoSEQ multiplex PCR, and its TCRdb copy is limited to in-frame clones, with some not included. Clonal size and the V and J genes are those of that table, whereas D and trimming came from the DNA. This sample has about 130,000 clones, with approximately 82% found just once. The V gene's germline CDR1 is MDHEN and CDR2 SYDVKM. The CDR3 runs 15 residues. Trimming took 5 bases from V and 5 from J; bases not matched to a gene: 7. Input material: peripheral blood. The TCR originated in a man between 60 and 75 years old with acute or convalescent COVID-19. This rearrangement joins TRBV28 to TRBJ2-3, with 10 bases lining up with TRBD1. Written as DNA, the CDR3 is TGTGCCAGCAGTCCCCTGGACAGGGGGGGAGATACGCAGTATTTT. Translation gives CASSPLDRGGDTQYF.